The T cell receptor (beta chain) under discussion was sequenced for a study of blood T cell repertoires in COVID-19. At the level of the study: Whether acute or convalescent, the COVID-19 samples came from the United States, Italy and Spain. Sources were T cells, B-cell-depleted T cells, or PBMCs; the material itself was cDNA or gDNA.

The CDR3 contains 15 residues. Germline V gives CDR1 SGHTA, CDR2 FQGNSA. V was shortened by 7 bases and J by 2 bases, with 17 bases between the two germline ends. Per the original methods: Researchers report that nucleated cell counts were estimated from reference gene primer amplification. TCRdb keeps only in-frame clones here, not all; method: immunoSEQ multiplex PCR. The DNA gave D and trimming, while V, J and clone size come from that table. The sample has around 170,000 clones, 86% seen once. Sequencing used peripheral blood. The gene calls are TRBV7-2 and TRBJ1-2; D possibly corresponds to TRBD1 (6 bases). This clonotype originated in a woman aged 70 to 79 with acute or convalescent COVID-19. DNA of the CDR3: TGTGCCAGCACCCCGGAAGCAGGGGCGAACTATGGCTACACCTTC. Translating it yields CASTPEAGANYGYTF.